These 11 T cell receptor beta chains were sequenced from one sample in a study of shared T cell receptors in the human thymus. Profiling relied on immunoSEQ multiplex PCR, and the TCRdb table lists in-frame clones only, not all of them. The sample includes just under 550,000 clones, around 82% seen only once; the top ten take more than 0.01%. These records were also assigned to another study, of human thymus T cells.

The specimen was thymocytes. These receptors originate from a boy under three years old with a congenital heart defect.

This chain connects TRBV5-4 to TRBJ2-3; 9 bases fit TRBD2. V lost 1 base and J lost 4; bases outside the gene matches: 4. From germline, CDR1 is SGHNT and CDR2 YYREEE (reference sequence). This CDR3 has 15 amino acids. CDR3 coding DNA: TGTGCCAGCAGCTTGAGGCGGGAGGGGGCAGATACGCAGTATTTT. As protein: CASSLRREGADTQYF.

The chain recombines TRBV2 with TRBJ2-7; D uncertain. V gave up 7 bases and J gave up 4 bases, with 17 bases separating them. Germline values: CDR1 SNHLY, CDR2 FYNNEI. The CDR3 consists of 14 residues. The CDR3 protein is CASMASDYGYEQYF. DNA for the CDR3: TGTGCCAGCATGGCCTCGGATTACGGGTACGAGCAGTACTTC.

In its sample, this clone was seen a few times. In DNA, the CDR3 is TGCGCCAGCAGCGGAAGCAGGGGATCCTATGGCTACACCTTC. Its protein product is CASSGSRGSYGYTF. The chain is built from TRBV5-1 and TRBJ1-2; a possible D gene is TRBD1 (6 bases). The CDR3 has 14 residues. Deletions cut 4 bases from V and 4 bases from J, with 14 bases between. Looked up from germline, CDR1 is SGHRS and CDR2 is YFSETQ.

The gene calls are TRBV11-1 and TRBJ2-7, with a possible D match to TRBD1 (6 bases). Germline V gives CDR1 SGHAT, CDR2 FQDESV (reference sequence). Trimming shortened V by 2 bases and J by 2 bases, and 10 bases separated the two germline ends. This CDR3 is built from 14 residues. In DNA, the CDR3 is TGTGCCAGCAGCTTACCAGGGGCCCCCTACGAGCAGTACTTC. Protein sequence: CASSLPGAPYEQYF.

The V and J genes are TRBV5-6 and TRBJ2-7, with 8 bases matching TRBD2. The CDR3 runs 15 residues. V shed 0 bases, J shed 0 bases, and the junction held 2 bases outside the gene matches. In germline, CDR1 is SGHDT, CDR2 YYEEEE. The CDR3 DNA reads TGTGCCAGCAGCTTGGGCGGGGGGTCCTCCTACGAGCAGTACTTC. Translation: CASSLGGGSSYEQYF.

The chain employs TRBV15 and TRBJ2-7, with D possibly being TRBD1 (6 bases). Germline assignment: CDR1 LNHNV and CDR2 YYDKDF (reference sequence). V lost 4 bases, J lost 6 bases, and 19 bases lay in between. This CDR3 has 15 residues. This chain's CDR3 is CATSKKGHRGGEQYF. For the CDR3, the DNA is TGTGCCACCAGCAAGAAGGGACACCGAGGGGGCGAGCAGTACTTC.

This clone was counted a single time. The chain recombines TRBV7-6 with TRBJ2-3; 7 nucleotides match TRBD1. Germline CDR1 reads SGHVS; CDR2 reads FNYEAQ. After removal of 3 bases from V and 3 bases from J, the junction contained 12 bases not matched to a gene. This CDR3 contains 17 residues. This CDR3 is CASSLVGRQGWTDTQYF. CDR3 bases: TGTGCCAGCAGCTTGGTTGGAAGACAGGGCTGGACAGATACGCAGTATTTT.

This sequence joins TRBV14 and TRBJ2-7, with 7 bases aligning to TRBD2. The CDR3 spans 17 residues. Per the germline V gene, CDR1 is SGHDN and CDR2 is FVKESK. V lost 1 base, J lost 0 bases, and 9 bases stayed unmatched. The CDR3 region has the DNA TGTGCCAGCAGCCAAGCCGGACTAGGGGCCGTCTCCTACGAGCAGTACTTC. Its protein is CASSQAGLGAVSYEQYF. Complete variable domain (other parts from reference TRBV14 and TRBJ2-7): EAGVTQFPSHSVIEKGQTVTLRCDPISGHDNLYWYRRVMGKEIKFLLHFVKESKQDESGMPNNRFLAERTGGTYSTLKVQPAELEDSGVYFCASSQAGLGAVSYEQYFGPGTRLTVT.

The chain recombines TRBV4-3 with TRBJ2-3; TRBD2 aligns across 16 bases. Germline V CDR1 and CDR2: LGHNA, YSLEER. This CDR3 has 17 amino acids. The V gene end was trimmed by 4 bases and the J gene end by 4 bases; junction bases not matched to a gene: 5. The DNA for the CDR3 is TGCGCCAGCAGCCCCGGGACTAGCGGGAGGGGATCAGATACGCAGTATTTT. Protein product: CASSPGTSGRGSDTQYF.

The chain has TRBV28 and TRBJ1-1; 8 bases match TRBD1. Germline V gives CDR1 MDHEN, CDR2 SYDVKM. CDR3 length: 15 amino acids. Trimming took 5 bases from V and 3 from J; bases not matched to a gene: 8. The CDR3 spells CASSPLPGGHTEAFF. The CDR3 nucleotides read TGTGCCAGCAGTCCCTTACCAGGGGGCCACACTGAAGCTTTCTTT.

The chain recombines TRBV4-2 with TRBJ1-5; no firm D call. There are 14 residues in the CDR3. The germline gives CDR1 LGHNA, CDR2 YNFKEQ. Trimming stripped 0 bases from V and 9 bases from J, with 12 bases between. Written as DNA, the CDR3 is TGTGCCAGCAGCCAAGACGGGTCTCTCCCGCCCCAGCATTTT. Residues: CASSQDGSLPPQHF.